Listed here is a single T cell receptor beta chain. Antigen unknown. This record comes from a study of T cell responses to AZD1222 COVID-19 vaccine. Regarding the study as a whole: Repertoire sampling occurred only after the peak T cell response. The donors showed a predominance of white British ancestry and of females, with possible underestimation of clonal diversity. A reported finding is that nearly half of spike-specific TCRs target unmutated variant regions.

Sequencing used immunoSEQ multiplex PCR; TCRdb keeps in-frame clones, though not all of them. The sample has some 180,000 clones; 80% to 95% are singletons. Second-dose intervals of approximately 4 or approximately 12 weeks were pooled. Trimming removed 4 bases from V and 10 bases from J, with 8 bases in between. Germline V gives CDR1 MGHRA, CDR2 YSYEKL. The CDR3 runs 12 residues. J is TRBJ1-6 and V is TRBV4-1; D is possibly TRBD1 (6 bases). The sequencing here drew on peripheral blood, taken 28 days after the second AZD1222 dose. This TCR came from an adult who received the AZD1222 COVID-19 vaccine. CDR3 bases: TGCGCCAGCAGCCTTGGGGGCTCACCCCTCCACTTT. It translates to CASSLGGSPLHF.